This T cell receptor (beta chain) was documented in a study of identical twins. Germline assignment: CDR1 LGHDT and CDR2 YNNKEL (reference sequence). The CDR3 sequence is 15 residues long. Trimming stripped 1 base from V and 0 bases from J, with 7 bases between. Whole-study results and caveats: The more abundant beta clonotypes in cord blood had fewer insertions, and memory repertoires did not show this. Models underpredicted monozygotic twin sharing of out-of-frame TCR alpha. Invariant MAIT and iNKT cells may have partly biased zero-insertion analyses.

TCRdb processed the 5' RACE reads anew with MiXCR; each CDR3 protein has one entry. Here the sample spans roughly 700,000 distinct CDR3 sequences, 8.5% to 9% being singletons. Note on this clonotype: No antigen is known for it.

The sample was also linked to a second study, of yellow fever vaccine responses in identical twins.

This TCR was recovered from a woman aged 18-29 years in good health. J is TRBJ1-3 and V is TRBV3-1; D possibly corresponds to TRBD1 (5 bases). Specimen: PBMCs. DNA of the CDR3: TGTGCCAGCAGCCAAGGCGGGACCTCTGGAAACACCATATATTTT. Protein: CASSQGGTSGNTIYF.